This is a list of T cell receptor beta chains from one sample in a study of blood T cell repertoires in COVID-19. Clones were sequenced by immunoSEQ multiplex PCR, and TCRdb holds only the in-frame ones, with some missing. The sample comprises about 98,000 clones, about 80% of which are singletons, and approximately 25% rests with the top ten. The sequenced material came from peripheral blood. Receptors originate from a man aged 70 or older with acute or convalescent COVID-19. Both conserved end residues are part of each CDR3. The size field is filled for only some rows; it gives once, few, many or a size class.

CDR3 protein,clone size,V gene
CASSQGKTGQSSYNEQFF,.,TRBV3-1/TRBV3-2
CASSESQGRFSEQFF,.,TRBV6-1
CASSLAGEGIYGYTF,.,TRBV7-2
CASSLTGGFEAFF,few,TRBV27
CASSESGRAGTDTQYF,.,TRBV6-1
CAWSVQGGNEQFF,.,TRBV30
CASSVGGTGGLAYEQYF,.,TRBV9
CASSTFGQGTTEAFF,.,TRBV19
CASSRSGTSSYEQYF,.,TRBV9
CASSLTTSAPQEQFF,.,TRBV7-7
CATSDSWGRDTEAFF,.,TRBV24-1
CASSPGLGGDTQYF,.,TRBV5-1
CASSWDRGRGGYTF,.,TRBV28
CASSSGQGGISYNEQFF,.,TRBV5-1
CASSKSSGRALADTQYF,many,TRBV11-2
CASSMGGQGPYGYTF,.,TRBV6-5
CASSRDGQNNEQFF,.,TRBV7-3
CASSISGPYNEQFF,.,TRBV7-8
CASSLRTSASLYEQYF,.,TRBV27
CASSQDNVAPEAFF,.,TRBV4-1
CASSFQGNQETQYF,.,TRBV7-9
CSVVAGSSYNEQFF,few,TRBV29-1
CASSQPQGYNSPLHF,.,TRBV4-1
CASSPNHRGPGETQYF,.,TRBV27
CAVRSEGGEQYF,.,TRBV6-5
CASSNSLSYPKNIQYF,.,TRBV6-2/TRBV6-3
CASSYGGSNTEAFF,.,TRBV6-5
CASSSGQEDTQYF,.,TRBV19
CASSEWPGGNSPLHF,.,TRBV6-1
CASSRTGKGEAFF,once,TRBV11-3
CASSQDLGGTYNEQFF,many,TRBV4-3
CASSAQGGLEQYF,.,TRBV19
CASSPPASYNEQFF,once,TRBV18
CATSAGVANYGYTF,.,TRBV24-1
CASSLNVGVQGTDTQYF,.,TRBV5-6
CASSVGLSPDTQYF,.,TRBV9
CASSSGQGHLISNQPQHF,.,TRBV7-8
CASSQGISTDTQYF,many,TRBV19
CASSVGGVGYEQYF,.,TRBV9
CATSAPGLGNTGELFF,once,TRBV24-1
CASTQGSWGEAFF,.,TRBV28
CASSIPGSGANVLTF,few,TRBV5-4
CASSLGTAEYYEQYF,.,TRBV4-2
CASSPSWGLTNEQFF,.,TRBV11-3
CASSIVWAGGYEQYF,.,TRBV19
CASSLRGNSNQPQHF,.,TRBV28
CASSFNFQTGKRETQYF,.,TRBV28
CATQPGRGRGYTF,.,TRBV6-1
CASSLEGGPKKLFF,.,TRBV7-2
CASRPGTAEGYEQYF,once,TRBV5-1
CASSELDRALYGYTF,.,TRBV2
CASSRDLSPGNTIYF,.,TRBV7-9
CATSFGLAATISTDTQYF,.,TRBV15
CASSQRTGSNQPQHF,.,TRBV3-1/TRBV3-2